This TCR beta chain is drawn from a study of OX40 agonist ivuxolimab in advanced cancers. This clone came up a few times. The target antigen is unknown. Other nucleotide sequences from this sample produce the same CDR3. This CDR3 is 13 amino acids long. CDR1 and CDR2 (germline): SGHRS, YFSETQ. With V trimmed by 5 bases and J by 2 bases, 1 base remained unmatched. Study results and caveats: Certain nonresponders additionally had low normalized T-cell clonal expansion.

Clones were read by immunoSEQ multiplex PCR, and TCRdb kept only the in-frame ones, dropping some. Counted here are around 150,000 clones, 90% to 95% occurring once; the ten biggest clones make up approximately 1%. The sample in question was CD4+ or CD8+ T cells sorted from blood, obtained in a trial of the OX40 agonist ivuxolimab. The rearrangement links TRBV5-1 to TRBJ2-7, with 10 bases fitting TRBD1. The receptor's source is an adult with an advanced solid tumor such as melanoma, head and neck, liver or kidney cancer. CDR3 amino acids: CASRGTGAYEQYF. The DNA of the CDR3 is TGCGCCAGCAGAGGGACAGGGGCCTACGAGCAGTACTTC.